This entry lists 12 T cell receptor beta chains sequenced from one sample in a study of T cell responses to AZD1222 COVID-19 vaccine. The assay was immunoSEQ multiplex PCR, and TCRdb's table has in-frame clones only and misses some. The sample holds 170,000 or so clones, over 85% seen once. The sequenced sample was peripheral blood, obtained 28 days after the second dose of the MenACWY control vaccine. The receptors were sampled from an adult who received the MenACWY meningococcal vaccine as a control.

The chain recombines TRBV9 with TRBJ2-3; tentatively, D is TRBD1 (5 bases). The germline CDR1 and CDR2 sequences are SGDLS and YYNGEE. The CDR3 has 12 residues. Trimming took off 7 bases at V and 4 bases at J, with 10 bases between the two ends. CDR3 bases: TGTGCCAGCGGCCAGGGTTCAGATACGCAGTATTTT. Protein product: CASGQGSDTQYF.

The CDR3 DNA sequence: TGTGCCAGCAGCTTGGGGGGAGGCCGAGTCGAAAAACTGTTTTTT. This sequence encodes CASSLGGGRVEKLFF. The chain combines TRBV5-6 with TRBJ1-4; D not certain. Trimming removed 0 bases at V and 8 bases at J, with 14 bases between. CDR3 size: 15 residues. Germline V CDR1 and CDR2: SGHDT, YYEEEE.

The CDR3 here is CASSEILSPSGGVYGYTF. The DNA for the CDR3 is TGTGCCAGCAGTGAAATATTGTCTCCGTCCGGGGGAGTCTATGGCTACACCTTC. The genes are TRBV6-1 and TRBJ1-2; a possible D gene is TRBD1 (5 bases). The CDR3 extends over 18 amino acids. V was cut by 2 bases and J by 4 bases, with 23 bases left in between. Germline CDR1 reads MNHNS; CDR2 reads SASEGT.

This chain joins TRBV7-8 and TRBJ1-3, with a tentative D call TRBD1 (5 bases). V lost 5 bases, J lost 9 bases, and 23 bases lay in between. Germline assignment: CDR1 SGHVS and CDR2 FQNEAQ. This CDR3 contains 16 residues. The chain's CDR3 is CASSPRSGVTGATIYF. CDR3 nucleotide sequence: TGTGCCAGCAGCCCACGCTCTGGGGTCACCGGGGCCACCATATATTTT.

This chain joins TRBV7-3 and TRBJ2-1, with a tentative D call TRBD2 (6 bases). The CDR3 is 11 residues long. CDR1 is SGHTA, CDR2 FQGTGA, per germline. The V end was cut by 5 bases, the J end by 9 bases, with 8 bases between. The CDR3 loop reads CASSQGGEQFF. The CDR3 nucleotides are TGTGCCAGCAGCCAGGGAGGTGAGCAGTTCTTC.

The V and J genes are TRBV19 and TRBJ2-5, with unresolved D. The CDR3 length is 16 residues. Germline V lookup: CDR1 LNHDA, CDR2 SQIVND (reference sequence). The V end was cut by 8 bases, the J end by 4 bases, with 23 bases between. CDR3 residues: CASRRGIGFVAETQYF. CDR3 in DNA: TGTGCCAGTCGACGTGGGATTGGGTTTGTGGCAGAGACCCAGTACTTC.

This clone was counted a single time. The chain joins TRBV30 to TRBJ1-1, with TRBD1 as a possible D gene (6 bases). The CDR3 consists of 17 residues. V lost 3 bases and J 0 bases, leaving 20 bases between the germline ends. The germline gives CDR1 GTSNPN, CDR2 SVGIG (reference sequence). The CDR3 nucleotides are TGTGCCTGGAGCCAGTCCTCAGGGGCGTCCGTGAACACTGAAGCTTTCTTT. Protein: CAWSQSSGASVNTEAFF. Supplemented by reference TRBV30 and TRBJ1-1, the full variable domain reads SQTIHQWPATLVQPVGSPLSLECTVEGTSNPNLYWYRQAAGRGLQLLFYSVGIGQISSEVPQNLSASRPQDRQFILSSKKLLLSDSGFYLCAWSQSSGASVNTEAFFGQGTRLTVV.

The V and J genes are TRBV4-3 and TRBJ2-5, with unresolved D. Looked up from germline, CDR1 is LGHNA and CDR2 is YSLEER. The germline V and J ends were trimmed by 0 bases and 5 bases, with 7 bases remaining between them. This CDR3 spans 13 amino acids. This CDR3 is CASSQDAWETQYF. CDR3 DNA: TGCGCCAGCAGCCAAGATGCGTGGGAGACCCAGTACTTC.

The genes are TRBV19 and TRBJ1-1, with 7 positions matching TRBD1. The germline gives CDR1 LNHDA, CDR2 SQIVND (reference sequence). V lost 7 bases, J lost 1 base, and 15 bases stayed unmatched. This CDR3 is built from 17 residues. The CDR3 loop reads CASTLRGGRTGNTEAFF. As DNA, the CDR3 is TGTGCCAGTACCCTGAGAGGGGGCCGGACGGGGAACACTGAAGCTTTCTTT.

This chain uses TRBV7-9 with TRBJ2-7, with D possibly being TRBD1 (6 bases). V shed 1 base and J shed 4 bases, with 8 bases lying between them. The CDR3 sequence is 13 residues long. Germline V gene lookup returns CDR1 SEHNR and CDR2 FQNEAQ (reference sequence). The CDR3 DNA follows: TGTGCCAGCAGCTTAGGAACAGGGTACGAGCAGTACTTC. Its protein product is CASSLGTGYEQYF.

CDR3 DNA sequence: TGTGCCAGCAGTTACTCAGGGCGGGGAGCTAGCTATGGCTACACCTTC. Its protein is CASSYSGRGASYGYTF. J is TRBJ1-2 and V is TRBV6-6; D gene uncertain. The CDR3 covers 16 residues. The germline V and J ends were trimmed by 0 bases and 4 bases, with 15 bases remaining between them. Germline CDR1 reads MNHNY; CDR2 reads SVGAGI (reference sequence).

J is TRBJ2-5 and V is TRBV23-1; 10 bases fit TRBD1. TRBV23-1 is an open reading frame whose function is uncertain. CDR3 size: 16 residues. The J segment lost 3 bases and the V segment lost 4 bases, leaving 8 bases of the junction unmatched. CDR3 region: CASSRPIGTGEETQYF. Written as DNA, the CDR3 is TGCGCCAGCAGTCGCCCGATTGGGACAGGGGAAGAGACCCAGTACTTC.